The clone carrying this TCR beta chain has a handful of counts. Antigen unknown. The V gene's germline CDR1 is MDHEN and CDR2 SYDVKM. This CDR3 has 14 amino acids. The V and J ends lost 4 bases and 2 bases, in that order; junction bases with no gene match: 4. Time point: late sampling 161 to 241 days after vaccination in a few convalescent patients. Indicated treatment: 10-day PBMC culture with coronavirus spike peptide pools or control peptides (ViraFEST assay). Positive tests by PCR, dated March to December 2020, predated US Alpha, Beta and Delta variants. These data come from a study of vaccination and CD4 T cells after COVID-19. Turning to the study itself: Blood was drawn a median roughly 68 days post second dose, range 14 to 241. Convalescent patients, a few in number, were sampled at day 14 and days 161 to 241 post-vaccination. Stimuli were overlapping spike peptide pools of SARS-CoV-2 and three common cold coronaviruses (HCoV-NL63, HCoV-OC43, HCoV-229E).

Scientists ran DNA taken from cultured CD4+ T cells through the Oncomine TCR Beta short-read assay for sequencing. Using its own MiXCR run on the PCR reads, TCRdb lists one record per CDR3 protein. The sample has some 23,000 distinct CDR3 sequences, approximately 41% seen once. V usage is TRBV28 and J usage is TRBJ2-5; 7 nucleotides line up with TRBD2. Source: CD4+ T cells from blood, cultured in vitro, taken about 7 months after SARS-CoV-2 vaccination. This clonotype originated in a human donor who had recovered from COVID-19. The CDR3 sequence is CASSSLAGQETQYF. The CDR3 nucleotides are TGTGCCAGCAGTTCATTAGCGGGTCAAGAGACCCAGTACTTC.